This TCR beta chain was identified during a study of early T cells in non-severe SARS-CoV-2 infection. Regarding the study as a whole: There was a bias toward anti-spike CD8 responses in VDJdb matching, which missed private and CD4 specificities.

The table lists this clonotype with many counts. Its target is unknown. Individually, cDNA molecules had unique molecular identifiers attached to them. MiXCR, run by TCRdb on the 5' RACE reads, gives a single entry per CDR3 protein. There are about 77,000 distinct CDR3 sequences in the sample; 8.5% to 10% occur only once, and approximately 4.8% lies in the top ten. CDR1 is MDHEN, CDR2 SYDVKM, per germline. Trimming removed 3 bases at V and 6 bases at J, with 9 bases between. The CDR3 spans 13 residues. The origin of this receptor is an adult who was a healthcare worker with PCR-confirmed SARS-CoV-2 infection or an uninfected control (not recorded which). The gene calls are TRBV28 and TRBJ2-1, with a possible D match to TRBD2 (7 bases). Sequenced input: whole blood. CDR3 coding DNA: TGTGCCAGCAGTTTTGGGGGGGCCAATGAGCAGTTCTTC. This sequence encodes CASSFGGANEQFF.